This T cell receptor beta chain appears in the sequencing data of a study of T cell clusters in autoimmune cytopenias. Each sample's input was 200 to 300 ng genomic DNA, 38,000 or so genome equivalents. TRB was amplified by touch-down multiplex PCR, primer pools A and B combined. No DNA is given; TCRdb re-called the multiplex PCR reads and lists each CDR3 protein once. The listing records a few thousand distinct CDR3 sequences. The V gene's germline CDR1 is KGHDR and CDR2 SFDVKD. The CDR3 has 15 residues. The same sample was also used in a study of T cell repertoires in aging, cancer and after chemotherapy. That work adds: In healthy donors, age-related TCR diversity loss mainly reflected lost richness. In each cancer cohort, median generation probability increased across chemotherapy, suggesting thymic output rebounded.

Sequenced sample: peripheral blood. The sequence came from a human donor in good health. The V gene is TRBV24-1, the J gene TRBJ1-4; as DNA is missing, the TRBD1 call by TCRdb cannot be tested. Here the CDR3 reads CATSDPGTDGEKLFF.